This TCR beta chain was sequenced for a study of T cell changes during pregnancy in multiple sclerosis (dated by TCRdb to between 2018 and 2021). Study-wide context: The study examined how the T cell repertoire changed over the course of pregnancy in women with multiple sclerosis.

The library was prepared using the immunoSEQ multiplex PCR assay. TCRdb retrieved this table from immuneACCESS and kept in-frame rearrangements only. Not all clones are present; in checked studies, unresolved V genes account for under half, and no reason is known for the remainder. The sample has about 69,000 clones on record, approximately 90% of them singletons. Of the sample, more than 1.3% falls within the top ten clones. V gives up 0 bases and J gives up 4 bases, and the segment between their germline ends measures 8 bases. The germline V gene encodes CDR1 SGDLS and CDR2 YYNGEE. The CDR3 has 14 amino acids, counting the end cysteine and phenylalanine. Only the CDR3 portion is preserved as DNA: 42 bases, with reading frame beginning at the first base. As concerns this clone: What antigen it recognizes has not been identified. Within one base of it there is no much larger clone, and no base qualities were kept.

The chain is assembled from TRBV9 and TRBJ2-1; too little of a D gene remains to name it. This receptor was obtained from a female donor with multiple sclerosis, enrolled in a pregnancy study. The source material was peripheral blood, sampled in the third trimester of pregnancy. The CDR3 corresponds to CASSVGSGYNEQFF. The DNA reads TGTGCCAGCAGCGTAGGGTCGGGTTACAATGAGCAGTTCTTC.